The 28 T cell receptor beta chains below were found in one sample sequenced in a study of blood T cell repertoires in COVID-19. The table came from immunoSEQ multiplex PCR; TCRdb's copy has only in-frame clones and leaves some out. The sample has 250,000 or so clones; 70% to 90% are singletons. The sequenced sample was peripheral blood. All receptors come from a woman between 55 and 75 years old with active or convalescent COVID-19.

The J gene is TRBJ2-1, the V gene TRBV6-5, with a tentative D call TRBD2 (6 bases). The V gene's germline CDR1 is MNHEY and CDR2 SVGAGI. V shed 6 bases and J shed 7 bases, with 16 bases lying between them. The CDR3 sequence is 14 residues long. CDR3 nucleotide sequence: TGTGCCAGCAGCCCGGGGTGGGAGGAAAATGAGCAGTTCTTC. This codes for CASSPGWEENEQFF.

The chain recombines TRBV27 with TRBJ2-7; no definite D call. V was shortened by 5 bases and J by 4 bases, with 15 bases between the two germline ends. The CDR3 spans 14 residues. Germline CDR1 is MNHEY and CDR2 is SMNVEV (reference sequence). CDR3 in amino acids: CASSVGSDGYEQYV. The CDR3 DNA reads TGTGCCAGCAGTGTCGGCAGCGACGGGTACGAGCAGTACGTC.

This sequence joins TRBV2 and TRBJ1-6, with 9 bases matching TRBD1. V lost 7 bases to trimming and J lost 10 bases; unmatched junction nucleotides: 8. The CDR3 runs 14 residues. Germline V CDR1 and CDR2: SNHLY, FYNNEI. CDR3 loop: CASNSDRGDSPLHF. Here the CDR3 DNA reads TGTGCCAGCAATTCTGACAGGGGGGACTCACCCCTCCACTTT.

The chain recombines TRBV19 with TRBJ2-3, with D possibly matching TRBD2 (7 bases). V shed 2 bases and J shed 6 bases, with 12 bases lying between them. Germline V gene data show CDR1 as LNHDA and CDR2 as SQIVND (reference sequence). The CDR3 runs 14 residues. CDR3 bases: TGTGCCAGTAGTATACGGGGGGCCGGGGATACGCAGTATTTT. Amino acids: CASSIRGAGDTQYF.

The table lists this clone with a few counts. The rearrangement links TRBV4-1 to TRBJ2-6; 9 bases are a match to TRBD2. With 0 bases clipped from V and 2 bases from J, the junction kept 5 bases outside the gene matches. Per germline, CDR1 MGHRA and CDR2 YSYEKL. This CDR3 spans 18 amino acids. The CDR3 region is CASSQDSRGRAGANVLTF. The CDR3 DNA reads TGCGCCAGCAGCCAAGATAGTCGCGGGAGGGCTGGGGCCAACGTCCTGACTTTC.

This rearrangement joins TRBV3-1 (or the pseudogene TRBV3-2) to TRBJ1-5; D perhaps matches TRBD1 (6 bases). Deletions cut 4 bases from V and 4 bases from J, with 11 bases between. Germline V gene lookup returns CDR1 LGHDT and CDR2 YNNKEL (reference sequence). This CDR3 contains 14 residues. The CDR3 DNA reads as TGTGCCAGCAGCCCATTTGGACAGAATCAGCCCCAGCATTTT. It translates to CASSPFGQNQPQHF.

J is TRBJ2-5 and V is TRBV6-5, with 9 bases matching TRBD2. V gave up 8 bases and J gave up 0 bases; unmatched junction bases: 4. Looked up from germline, CDR1 is MNHEY and CDR2 is SVGAGI. CDR3 size: 14 residues. The CDR3 nucleotides are TGTGCCAGCCGCCTAGCGGGGTACCAAGAGACCCAGTACTTC. Protein product: CASRLAGYQETQYF.

J is TRBJ1-1 and V is TRBV19; D might be TRBD1 (5 bases). Germline lookup yields CDR1 LNHDA and CDR2 SQIVND (reference sequence). This CDR3 is built from 15 residues. Trimming left V 3 bases short and J 4 bases short, with 15 bases between. The CDR3 DNA reads TGTGCCAGTAGTATCGCCCGCCGGGGGTTCACTGAAGCTTTCTTT. The encoded protein is CASSIARRGFTEAFF. Based on the CDR3 plus reference TRBV19 and TRBJ1-1, the full variable domain is DGGITQSPKYLFRKEGQNVTLSCEQNLNHDAMYWYRQDPGQGLRLIYYSQIVNDFQKGDIAEGYSVSREKKESFPLTVTSAQKNPTAFYLCASSIARRGFTEAFFGQGTRLTVV.

CDR3 in DNA: TGTGCCAGTCAAGGACAGAAAAACCCCGCGGCTAATGAAAAACTGTTTTTT. This translates into CASQGQKNPAANEKLFF. V usage is TRBV19 and J usage is TRBJ1-4, with D possibly being TRBD1 (6 bases). Trimming removed 8 bases at V and 3 bases at J, with 22 bases between. Per germline, CDR1 LNHDA and CDR2 SQIVND (reference sequence). CDR3 length equals 17 residues.

V usage is TRBV7-2 and J usage is TRBJ1-6; D is unresolved. The CDR3 has 14 residues. Germline CDR1 is SGHTA and CDR2 is FQGNSA. V lost 3 bases, J lost 3 bases, and 6 bases lay in between. The CDR3 here is CASSLGVYNSPLHF. CDR3 in DNA: TGTGCCAGCAGCTTGGGCGTCTATAATTCACCCCTCCACTTT.

The rearrangement links TRBV14 to TRBJ2-6; TRBD2 is a possible D gene (5 bases). V was trimmed by 4 bases and J by 2 bases, leaving 6 bases between them. The CDR3 length is 14 residues. Germline V gene sequence: CDR1 SGHDN, CDR2 FVKESK. The CDR3 loop is CASSLGAGANVLTF. The CDR3 nucleotides read TGTGCCAGCAGCCTCGGGGCTGGGGCCAACGTCCTGACTTTC.

Of note for this clone: The junction departs from germline at one end; a sequencing error may be responsible. The CDR3 DNA reads TGTGCCAGCAAGAGGGACAGCACATATACGCAGTATTTT. Its protein product is CASKRDSTYTQYF. V is TRBV2 and J is TRBJ2-3, with 7 bases identical to TRBD1. The CDR3 consists of 13 residues. Germline values: CDR1 SNHLY, CDR2 FYNNEI. Complete variable domain (other parts from reference TRBV2 and TRBJ2-3): EPEVTQTPSHQVTQMGQEVILRCVPISNHLYFYWYRQILGQKVEFLVSFYNNEISEKSEIFDDQFSVERPDGSNFTLKIRSTKLEDSAMYFCASKRDSTYTQYFGPGTRLTVL.

The chain carries TRBV3-1 (or the pseudogene TRBV3-2) and TRBJ1-1; D unresolved. CDR3 length: 13 residues. Trimming took off 1 base at V and 8 bases at J, with 11 bases between the two ends. Germline V gene data show CDR1 as LGHDT and CDR2 as YNNKEL (reference sequence). CDR3 amino acids: CASSQVSGTEAFF. As DNA, the CDR3 is TGTGCCAGCAGCCAAGTGTCAGGTACCGAAGCTTTCTTT.

This clone has a single count. This sequence joins TRBV6-6 and TRBJ2-1; weak D call: TRBD1 (6 bases). This CDR3 region has 19 residues. Germline V lookup: CDR1 MNHNY, CDR2 SVGAGI (reference sequence). Trimming pared 5 bases from V and 0 bases from J, leaving 23 bases between. The CDR3 region has the DNA TGTGCCAGCAGTCCCCAACCGGCCGGACAGTTTAGCTCCTACAATGAGCAGTTCTTC. As protein: CASSPQPAGQFSSYNEQFF.

This clone was recorded only once. The chain couples TRBV6-1 to TRBJ1-1, with D maybe TRBD1 (6 bases). The V end was cut by 3 bases, the J end by 4 bases, with 12 bases between. The CDR3 has 14 residues. Germline V gene lookup returns CDR1 MNHNS and CDR2 SASEGT. CDR3: CASSDGGRVTEAFF. For the CDR3, the DNA is TGTGCCAGCAGTGACGGGGGGCGGGTCACTGAAGCTTTCTTT.

The V gene is TRBV5-5, the J gene TRBJ2-7; tentatively, D is TRBD1 (5 bases). V shed 0 bases and J shed 0 bases, with 10 bases lying between them. The CDR3 spans 15 residues. Germline V gene sequence: CDR1 SGHKS, CDR2 YYEKEE (reference sequence). CDR3 region: CASSLVVQGSYEQYV. In nucleotides, the CDR3 is TGTGCCAGCAGCTTGGTTGTCCAGGGCTCCTACGAGCAGTACGTC.

The rearrangement links TRBV6-5 to TRBJ1-2, with D maybe TRBD1 (5 bases). This CDR3 contains 14 residues. The germline V gene has CDR1 MNHEY and CDR2 SVGAGI. Trimming pared 0 bases from V and 8 bases from J, leaving 13 bases between. CDR3 loop: CASSYSQAGSGYTF. The CDR3 region has the DNA TGTGCCAGCAGTTACTCTCAGGCAGGGTCGGGCTACACCTTC.

V and J are TRBV5-1 and TRBJ2-1; 9 bases are shared with TRBD1. Germline assignment: CDR1 SGHRS and CDR2 YFSETQ. V was pared by 5 bases and J by 3 bases, with 9 bases of the junction left unmatched. The CDR3 is 16 amino acids. The CDR3 spells CASSPGTGNFYNEQFF. CDR3 nucleotides: TGCGCCAGCAGTCCGGGGACAGGGAACTTCTACAATGAGCAGTTCTTC.

This clone was observed a handful of times. The chain links TRBV4-1 to TRBJ2-7; D might be TRBD2 (6 bases). CDR3 size: 15 residues. CDR1 and CDR2 (germline): MGHRA, YSYEKL. Trimming removed 3 bases at V and 4 bases at J, with 16 bases between. The CDR3 loop is CASSQGYGGVYEQYV. The CDR3 bases are TGCGCCAGCAGCCAGGGCTACGGCGGGGTGTACGAGCAGTACGTC.

CDR3 sequence (DNA): TGTGCCTCTAGGGAGGGCGGTTACACTGAAGCTTTCTTT. Its translation: CASREGGYTEAFF. The chain employs TRBV11-3 and TRBJ1-1; D unresolved. V was pared by 11 bases and J by 3 bases, with 16 bases between. Per germline, CDR1 SGHNT and CDR2 YENEEA. The CDR3 extends over 13 amino acids.

V usage is TRBV27 and J usage is TRBJ2-5; 10 nucleotides match TRBD1. Germline loops: CDR1 MNHEY, CDR2 SMNVEV (reference sequence). This CDR3 is 15 amino acids long. Losses at the gene ends were 2 bases for V and 5 bases for J; bases not matched to a gene: 5. This chain's CDR3 is CASSLMTGGGETQYF. CDR3 nucleotides: TGTGCCAGCAGTTTAATGACAGGGGGCGGGGAGACCCAGTACTTC.

The chain links TRBV11-2 to TRBJ2-3, with TRBD2 identical over 13 bases. With 1 base clipped from V and 1 base from J, the junction kept 5 bases outside the gene matches. Germline assignment: CDR1 SGHAT and CDR2 FQNNGV. The CDR3 extends over 18 amino acids. The CDR3 DNA reads as TGTGCCAGCAGCTTAGGGACTAGCGGGAGTGGGGGCACAGATACGCAGTATTTT. Amino acid sequence: CASSLGTSGSGGTDTQYF.

The V gene is TRBV2, the J gene TRBJ2-3; no reliable D call. The CDR3 has 14 amino acids. From germline, CDR1 is SNHLY and CDR2 FYNNEI. V lost 6 bases, J lost 4 bases, and 14 bases lay in between. CDR3 coding DNA: TGTGCCAGCAGCTCGACCAGACTCTCAGATACGCAGTATTTT. Translated: CASSSTRLSDTQYF.

By share, this clone ranks as medium-sized (0.01 to 0.1%). This chain joins TRBV7-2 and TRBJ2-1; weak D call: TRBD2 (5 bases). The CDR3 loop spans 14 amino acids. V was shortened by 3 bases and J by 3 bases, with 9 bases between the two germline ends. Looked up from germline, CDR1 is SGHTA and CDR2 is FQGNSA. CDR3 protein: CASSFSDYYNEQFF. The CDR3 region has the DNA TGTGCCAGCAGCTTCTCTGACTACTACAATGAGCAGTTCTTC.

In DNA form, the CDR3 reads TGTGCCAGCAGCCAAGATAGACGGGGCGGGAGCAATGAGCAGTTCTTC. This translates into CASSQDRRGGSNEQFF. The J gene is TRBJ2-1, the V gene TRBV11-3; 7 nucleotides line up with TRBD2. The trim removed 5 bases at V and 6 bases at J, leaving 13 bases unmatched. The CDR3 length is 16 residues. CDR1 SGHNT and CDR2 YENEEA come from the germline V gene.

This rearrangement joins TRBV28 to TRBJ1-2; a possible D gene is TRBD1 (6 bases). Germline CDR1 MDHEN, CDR2 SYDVKM. This CDR3 contains 15 residues. The germline V and J ends were trimmed by 2 bases and 6 bases, with 16 bases remaining between them. CDR3 sequence: CASSLTGRVFHGYTF. DNA for the CDR3: TGTGCCAGCAGTTTAACAGGGCGGGTTTTTCATGGCTACACCTTC.

The chain joins TRBV30 to TRBJ1-2; D is ambiguous. Germline loops: CDR1 GTSNPN, CDR2 SVGIG (reference sequence). V was clipped by 1 base and J by 3 bases, with 6 bases between them. The CDR3 runs to 12 residues. CDR3 amino acids: CAWSAGYYGYTF. Here the CDR3 DNA reads TGTGCCTGGAGTGCGGGGTACTATGGCTACACCTTC.

In its sample, this clone was seen a few times. The CDR3 region is CASSLTPRLADNNEQFF. CDR3 nucleotide sequence: TGTGCCAGCAGCTTAACTCCACGACTAGCGGATAACAATGAGCAGTTCTTC. The chain is built from TRBV7-3 and TRBJ2-1; 9 positions agree with TRBD2. Germline CDR1 SGHTA, CDR2 FQGTGA. J gave up 5 bases and V 0 bases, and 8 bases lay outside the gene matches. The CDR3 is made up of 17 amino acids.